This T cell receptor beta chain was retrieved from a study of cytomegalovirus exposure and HLA in healthy donors. Study observations and caveats: Most of the TCR beta V segments (in an earlier analysis) were productive either about 90% or about 30% of the time. Cytomegalovirus-associated TCR beta chains were listed, numbering 150 to 200.

Use of 60 Vbeta and 13 Jbeta primers characterized the PCR. TCRdb's copy holds only in-frame clones and misses some; the assay was immunoSEQ multiplex PCR. The table records more than 110,000 clones, around four fifths of them present only once. Germline loops: CDR1 LGHNA, CDR2 YNFKEQ. There are 15 residues in the CDR3. V was pared by 3 bases and J by 5 bases, with 16 bases between. The sample holds one count of this clone. Its target is not known. This clonotype was obtained from a man aged 25-45 years in good health and CMV-seronegative. The chain employs TRBV4-2 and TRBJ2-5; D might be TRBD2 (5 bases). The sample taken for sequencing was PBMCs. The CDR3 coding sequence is TGTGCCAGCAGCCAGGAATTCGCCAAGCGGGAGACCCAGTACTTC. Translated, it gives CASSQEFAKRETQYF.